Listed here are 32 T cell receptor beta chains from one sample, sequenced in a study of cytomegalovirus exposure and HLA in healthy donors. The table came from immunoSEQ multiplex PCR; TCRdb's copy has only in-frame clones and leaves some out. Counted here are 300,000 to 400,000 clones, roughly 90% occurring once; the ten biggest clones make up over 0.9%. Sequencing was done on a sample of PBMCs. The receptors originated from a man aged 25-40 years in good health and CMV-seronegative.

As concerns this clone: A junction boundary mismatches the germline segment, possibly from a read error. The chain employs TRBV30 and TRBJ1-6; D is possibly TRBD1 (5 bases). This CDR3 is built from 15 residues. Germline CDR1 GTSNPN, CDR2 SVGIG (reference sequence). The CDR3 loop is CVWRGETTYNSPLHF. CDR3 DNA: TGTGTCTGGAGGGGAGAGACCACCTATAATTCACCCCTCCACTTT.

The CDR3 DNA sequence: TGCGCCAGCAGCTCTCCGGGACAGGGGGCGCCTGGGACTGAAGCTTTCTTT. The encoded protein is CASSSPGQGAPGTEAFF. The chain combines TRBV5-1 with TRBJ1-1; 12 bases map to TRBD1. This CDR3 is built from 17 residues. Germline loops: CDR1 SGHRS, CDR2 YFSETQ. Trimming cost V 3 bases and J 5 bases; bases outside gene matches: 11. Combining the CDR3 with reference TRBV5-1 and TRBJ1-1 gives the whole variable domain KAGVTQTPRYLIKTRGQQVTLSCSPISGHRSVSWYQQTPGQGLQFLFEYFSETQRNKGNFPGRFSGRQFSNSRSEMNVSTLELGDSALYLCASSSPGQGAPGTEAFFGQGTRLTVV.

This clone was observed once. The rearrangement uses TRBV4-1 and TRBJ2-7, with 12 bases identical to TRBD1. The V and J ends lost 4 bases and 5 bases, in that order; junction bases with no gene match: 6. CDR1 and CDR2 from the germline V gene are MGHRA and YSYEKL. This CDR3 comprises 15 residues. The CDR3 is CASSPPGTGGDEQYF. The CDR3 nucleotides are TGCGCCAGCAGCCCCCCTGGGACAGGGGGCGACGAGCAGTACTTC.

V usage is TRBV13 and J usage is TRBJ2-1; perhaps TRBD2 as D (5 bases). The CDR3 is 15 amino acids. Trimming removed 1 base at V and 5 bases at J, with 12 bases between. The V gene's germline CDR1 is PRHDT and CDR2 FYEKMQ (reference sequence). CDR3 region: CASSLVRAPNNEQFF. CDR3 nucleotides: TGTGCCAGCAGCTTAGTGCGGGCGCCAAACAATGAGCAGTTCTTC.

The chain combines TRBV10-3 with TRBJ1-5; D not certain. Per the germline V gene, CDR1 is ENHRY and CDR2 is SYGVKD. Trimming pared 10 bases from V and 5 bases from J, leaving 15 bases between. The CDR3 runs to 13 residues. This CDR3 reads CATGPQADQPQHF. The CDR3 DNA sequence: TGTGCCACCGGCCCCCAGGCAGATCAGCCCCAGCATTTT.

CDR3 residues: CSAGGTSGGASTDTQYF. In DNA form, the CDR3 reads TGCAGCGCGGGCGGGACTAGCGGGGGCGCTAGCACAGATACGCAGTATTTT. This sequence joins TRBV29-1 and TRBJ2-3, with 14 bases fitting TRBD2. Germline V gives CDR1 SQVTM, CDR2 ANQGSEA. This CDR3 has 17 amino acids. Trimming took 7 bases from V and 0 from J; bases not matched to a gene: 9.

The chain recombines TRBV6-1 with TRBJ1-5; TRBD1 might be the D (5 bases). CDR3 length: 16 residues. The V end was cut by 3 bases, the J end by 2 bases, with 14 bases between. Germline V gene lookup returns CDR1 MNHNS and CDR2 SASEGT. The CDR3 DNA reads TGTGCCAGCAGTGACAGGAGGGGAACAGGCAATCAGCCCCAGCATTTT. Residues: CASSDRRGTGNQPQHF.

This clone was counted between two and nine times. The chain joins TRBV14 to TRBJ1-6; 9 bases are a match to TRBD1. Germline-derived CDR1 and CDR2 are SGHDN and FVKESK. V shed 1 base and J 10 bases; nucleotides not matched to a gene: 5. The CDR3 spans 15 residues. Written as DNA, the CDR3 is TGTGCCAGCAGCCAAGCGGGGACAGGGAACTCACCCCTCCACTTT. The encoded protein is CASSQAGTGNSPLHF.

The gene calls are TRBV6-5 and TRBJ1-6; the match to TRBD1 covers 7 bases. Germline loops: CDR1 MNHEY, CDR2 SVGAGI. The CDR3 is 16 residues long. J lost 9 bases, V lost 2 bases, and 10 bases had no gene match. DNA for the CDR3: TGTGCCAGCAGTTACAACAGGGGCCGAGACGGTTCACCCCTCCACTTT. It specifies CASSYNRGRDGSPLHF.

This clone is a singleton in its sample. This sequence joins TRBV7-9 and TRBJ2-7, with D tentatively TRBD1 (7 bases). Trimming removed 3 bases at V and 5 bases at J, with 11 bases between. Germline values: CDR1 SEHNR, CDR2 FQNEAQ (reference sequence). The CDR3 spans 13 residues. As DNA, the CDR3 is TGTGCCAGCAGCTTCGGCAGGGGGGACGAGCAGTACTTC. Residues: CASSFGRGDEQYF.

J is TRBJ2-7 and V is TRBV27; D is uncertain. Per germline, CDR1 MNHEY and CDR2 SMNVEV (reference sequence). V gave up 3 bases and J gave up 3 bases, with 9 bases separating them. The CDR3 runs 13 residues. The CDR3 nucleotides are TGTGCCAGCAGTTTGAGACACGGCTACGAGCAGTACTTC. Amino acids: CASSLRHGYEQYF.

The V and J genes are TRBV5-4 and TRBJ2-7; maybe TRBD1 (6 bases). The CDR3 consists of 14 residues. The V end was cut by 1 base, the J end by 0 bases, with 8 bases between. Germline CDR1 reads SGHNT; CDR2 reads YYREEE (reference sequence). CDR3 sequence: CASSLTGSSYEQYF. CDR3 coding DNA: TGTGCCAGCAGCTTGACAGGGAGCTCCTACGAGCAGTACTTC.

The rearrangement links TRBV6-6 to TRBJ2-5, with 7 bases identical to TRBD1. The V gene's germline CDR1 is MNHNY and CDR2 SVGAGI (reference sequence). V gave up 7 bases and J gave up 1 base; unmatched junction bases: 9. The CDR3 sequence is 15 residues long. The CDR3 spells CASTAWRTGQETQYF. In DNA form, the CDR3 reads TGTGCCAGCACCGCATGGCGGACAGGCCAAGAGACCCAGTACTTC.

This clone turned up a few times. This CDR3 reads CAWREEEDQPQHF. DNA of the CDR3: TGTGCCTGGAGGGAGGAGGAGGATCAGCCCCAGCATTTT. The chain links TRBV30 to TRBJ1-5; D remains ambiguous. CDR1 is GTSNPN and CDR2 is SVGIG in the germline V gene (reference sequence). The CDR3 contains 13 residues. With 3 bases removed from V and 5 bases from J, the gap between germline ends came to 11 bases.

The CDR3 DNA reads as TGTGCCAGCAGCCCCGCGGGACTAGCGGGATTCAGCTCCTACAATGAGCAGTTCTTC. This encodes CASSPAGLAGFSSYNEQFF. This chain links TRBV9 with TRBJ2-1, with 13 nucleotides matching TRBD2. Unmatched junction bases numbered 10, after V lost 4 bases and J lost 0 bases. The germline V gene encodes CDR1 SGDLS and CDR2 YYNGEE. The CDR3 contains 19 residues.

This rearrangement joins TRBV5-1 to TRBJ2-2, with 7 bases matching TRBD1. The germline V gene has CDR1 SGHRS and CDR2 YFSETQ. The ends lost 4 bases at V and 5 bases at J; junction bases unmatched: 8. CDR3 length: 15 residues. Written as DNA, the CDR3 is TGCGCCAGCAGCCCAGTGGCAGGGGGTACCGGGGAGCTGTTTTTT. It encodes CASSPVAGGTGELFF.

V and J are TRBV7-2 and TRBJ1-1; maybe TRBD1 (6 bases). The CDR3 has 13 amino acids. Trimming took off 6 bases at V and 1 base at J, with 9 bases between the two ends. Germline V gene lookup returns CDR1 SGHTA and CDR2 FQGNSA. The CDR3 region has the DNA TGTGCCAGCAGACAGGGACAGAACACTGAAGCTTTCTTT. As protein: CASRQGQNTEAFF.

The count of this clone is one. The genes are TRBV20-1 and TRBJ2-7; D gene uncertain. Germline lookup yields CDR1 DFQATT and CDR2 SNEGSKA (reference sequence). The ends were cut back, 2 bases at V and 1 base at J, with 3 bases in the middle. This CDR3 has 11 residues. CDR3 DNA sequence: TGCAGTGCTAGATCATCCTACGAGCAGTACTTC. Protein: CSARSSYEQYF.

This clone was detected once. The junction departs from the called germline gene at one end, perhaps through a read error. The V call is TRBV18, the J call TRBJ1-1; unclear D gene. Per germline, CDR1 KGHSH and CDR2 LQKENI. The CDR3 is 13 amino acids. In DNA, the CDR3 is TGTGCCAGCTCACCCTCGGAGAACGCTGAAGCTTTCTTT. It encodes CASSPSENAEAFF.

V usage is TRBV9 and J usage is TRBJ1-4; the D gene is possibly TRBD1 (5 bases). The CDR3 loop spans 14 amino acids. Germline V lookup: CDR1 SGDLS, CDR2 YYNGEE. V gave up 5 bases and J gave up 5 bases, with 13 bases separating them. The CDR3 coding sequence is TGTGCCAGCAGGGGTGTTGGGGCAAATGAAAAACTGTTTTTT. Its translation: CASRGVGANEKLFF.

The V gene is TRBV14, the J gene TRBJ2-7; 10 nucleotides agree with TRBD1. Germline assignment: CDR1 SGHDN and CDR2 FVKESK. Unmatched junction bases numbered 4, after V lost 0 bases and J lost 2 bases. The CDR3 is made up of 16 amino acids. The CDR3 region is CASSQDGTGDTYEQYF. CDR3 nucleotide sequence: TGTGCCAGCAGCCAAGATGGGACAGGGGATACCTACGAGCAGTACTTC.

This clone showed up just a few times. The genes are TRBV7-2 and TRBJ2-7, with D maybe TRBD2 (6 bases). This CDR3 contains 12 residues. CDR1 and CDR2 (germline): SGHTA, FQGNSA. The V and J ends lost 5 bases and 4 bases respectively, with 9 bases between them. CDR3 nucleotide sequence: TGTGCCAGCAGCCCCGGAGGGTACGAGCAGTACTTC. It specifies CASSPGGYEQYF. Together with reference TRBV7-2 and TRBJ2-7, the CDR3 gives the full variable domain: GAGVSQSPSNKVTEKGKDVELRCDPISGHTALYWYRQSLGQGLEFLIYFQGNSAPDKSGLPSDRFSAERTGGSVSTLTIQRTQQEDSAVYLCASSPGGYEQYFGPGTRLTVT.

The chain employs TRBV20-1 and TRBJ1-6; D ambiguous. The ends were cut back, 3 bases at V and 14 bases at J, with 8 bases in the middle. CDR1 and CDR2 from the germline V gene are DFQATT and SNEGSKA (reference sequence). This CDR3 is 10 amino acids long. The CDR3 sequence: CSARERSLHF. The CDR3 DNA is TGCAGTGCTAGGGAGAGATCCCTCCACTTT.

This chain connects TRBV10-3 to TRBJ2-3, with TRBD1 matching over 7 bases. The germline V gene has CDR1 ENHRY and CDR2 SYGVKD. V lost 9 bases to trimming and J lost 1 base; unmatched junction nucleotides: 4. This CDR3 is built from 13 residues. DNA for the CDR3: TGTGCCATATCCGACAGGGGCACAGATACGCAGTATTTT. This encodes CAISDRGTDTQYF.

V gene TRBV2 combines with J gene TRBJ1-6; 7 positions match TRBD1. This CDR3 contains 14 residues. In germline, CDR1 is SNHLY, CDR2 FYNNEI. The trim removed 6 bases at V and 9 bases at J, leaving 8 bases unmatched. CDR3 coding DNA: TGTGCCAGCAGGGGGGACAGCTCAAGTTCACCCCTCCACTTT. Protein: CASRGDSSSSPLHF.

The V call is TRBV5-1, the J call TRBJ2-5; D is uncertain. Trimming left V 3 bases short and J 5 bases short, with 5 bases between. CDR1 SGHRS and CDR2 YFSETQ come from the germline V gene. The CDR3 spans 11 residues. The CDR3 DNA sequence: TGCGCCAGCAGCTGGGCTGAGACCCAGTACTTC. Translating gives CASSWAETQYF.

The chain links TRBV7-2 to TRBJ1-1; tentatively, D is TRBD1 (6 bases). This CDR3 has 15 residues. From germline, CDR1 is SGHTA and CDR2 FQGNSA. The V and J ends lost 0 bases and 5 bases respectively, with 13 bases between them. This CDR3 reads CASSLASQGQTEAFF. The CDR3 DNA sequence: TGTGCCAGCAGCTTAGCGTCACAGGGTCAAACTGAAGCTTTCTTT.

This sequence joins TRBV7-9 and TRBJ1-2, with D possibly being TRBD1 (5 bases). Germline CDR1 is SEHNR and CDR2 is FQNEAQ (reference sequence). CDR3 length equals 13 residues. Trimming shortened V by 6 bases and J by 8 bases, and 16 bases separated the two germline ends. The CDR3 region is CASRPRAGGGYTF. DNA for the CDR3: TGTGCCAGCAGGCCCAGGGCTGGCGGAGGCTACACCTTC.

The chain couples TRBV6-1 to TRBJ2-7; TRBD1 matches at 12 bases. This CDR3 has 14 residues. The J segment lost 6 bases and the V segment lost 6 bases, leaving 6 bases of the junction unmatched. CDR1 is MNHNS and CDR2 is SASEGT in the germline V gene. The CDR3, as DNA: TGTGCCAGCAGGTGGGACAGGGGGCTTAGCGAGCAGTACTTC. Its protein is CASRWDRGLSEQYF.

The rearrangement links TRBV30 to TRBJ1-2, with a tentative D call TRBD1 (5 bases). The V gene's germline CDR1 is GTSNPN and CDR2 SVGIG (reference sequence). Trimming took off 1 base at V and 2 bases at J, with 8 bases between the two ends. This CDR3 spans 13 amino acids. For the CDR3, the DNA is TGTGCCTGGAGTGAGGGGAACAACTATGGCTACACCTTC. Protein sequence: CAWSEGNNYGYTF.

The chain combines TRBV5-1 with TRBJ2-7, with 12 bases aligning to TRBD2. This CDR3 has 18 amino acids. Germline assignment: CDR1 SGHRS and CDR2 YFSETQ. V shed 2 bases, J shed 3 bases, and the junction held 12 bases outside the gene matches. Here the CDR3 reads CASSFQENLAGGLYEQYF. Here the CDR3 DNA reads TGCGCCAGCAGCTTCCAGGAGAACCTAGCGGGGGGGCTCTACGAGCAGTACTTC.

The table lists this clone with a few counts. The CDR3 nucleotides are TGTGCCAGCAGCTCCGGGACAGGGAGAAATTCACCCCTCCACTTT. This gives the protein CASSSGTGRNSPLHF. The chain combines TRBV6-5 with TRBJ1-6, with 9 positions matching TRBD1. CDR1 MNHEY and CDR2 SVGAGI come from the germline V gene. Trimming at V came to 6 bases and at J to 7 bases, leaving 7 bases not matched to a gene. This CDR3 region has 15 residues.